This T cell receptor beta chain was sequenced during a study of naive and memory T cell subsets. This clonotype has just a few counts. The SP2 primer and nested alpha and beta constant region primers amplified ligated cDNA in four rounds. TCRdb passed the 5' RACE reads through MiXCR, listing each CDR3 protein once. Among tens of thousands of distinct CDR3 sequences listed, around 7.7% were seen once. TCR cDNA received a 3' ligated oligonucleotide that carried a UMI. The CDR3 consists of 12 residues. Trimming removed 2 bases from V and 5 bases from J, with 6 bases in between. The sequence was collected from a male donor in good health. V usage is TRBV12-3 or TRBV12-4 and J usage is TRBJ2-5; the D is unclear. The CDR3 protein is CASSLLRETQYF. The CDR3 DNA is TGTGCCAGCAGTTTACTGAGGGAGACCCAGTACTTC.